This TCR beta chain was retrieved from a study of breast tumors, draining lymph nodes, adjacent tissues. Trimming cost V 3 bases and J 7 bases; bases outside gene matches: 13. The CDR3 length is 17 residues. TCRdb re-called the multiplex PCR reads with MiXCR, one entry per CDR3 protein. The profile shows 150,000 to 200,000 distinct CDR3 sequences, around 29% of them singletons. Axillary draining lymph nodes of breast cancer patients supplied the node samples. This clonotype was seen repeatedly, ten times or more. This TCR derives from a female donor with breast cancer. Some clones in this sample may be carry-over from other donors' samples. This chain joins TRBV12-3 or TRBV12-4 and TRBJ2-3, with 10 bases aligning to TRBD2. The specimen was axillary lymph node tissue. The CDR3 DNA is TGTGCCAGCAGTTTCTCGACCCCAGCGGGAGGGCGGAATACGCAGTATTTT. This translates into CASSFSTPAGGRNTQYF.